This TCR beta chain was obtained from a study of identical twins. General observations from the study: Zero-insertion analyses could be partly confounded by invariant MAIT and iNKT cells. Researchers reported weaker excess twin sharing in beta out-of-frame sequences.

After template switching added a universal primer site, the resulting cDNA carried unique molecular identifiers. TCRdb called the 5' RACE reads again in MiXCR, with one record for every CDR3 protein. The sample includes approximately 700,000 distinct CDR3 sequences, 6.1% of them seen just once. This clonotype was counted between two and nine times. Its antigen is unidentified. Healthy Caucasian donors formed the entire cohort. This TCR derives from a man between 18 and 35 years old in good health. Input material: naive T cells sorted from blood.

CDR3 loop: CASRAEWDNEQFF. CDR3 nucleotides: TGTGCCAGCAGAGCGGAATGGGACAATGAGCAGTTCTTC. This chain links TRBV2 with TRBJ2-1; D possibly corresponds to TRBD2 (5 bases). Germline V gene lookup returns CDR1 SNHLY and CDR2 FYNNEI. The CDR3 runs to 13 residues. V lost 6 bases to trimming and J lost 5 bases, with 11 bases between them.